This T cell receptor beta chain derives from a study of vaccination and CD4 T cells after COVID-19. About the research overall: Stimulation of cells relied on overlapping spike peptides derived from SARS-CoV-2, HCoV-NL63, HCoV-OC43 and HCoV-229E. Some control cultures received a CEFX pool, which served as the positive control. Others received an HIV-1 Nef pool or no peptide.

Noted treatment: approximately nine-day PBMC culture with coronavirus spike peptide pools or control peptides (ViraFEST assay). A negative selection step was used to isolate CD4+ T cells once culture had run for 10 days. This clonotype was observed a single time. Antigen: not known. Cultured CD4+ T-cell DNA underwent Oncomine TCR Beta short-read sequencing. TCRdb used MiXCR to reprocess the PCR reads, holding one entry per CDR3 protein. Of around 14,000 distinct CDR3 sequences listed, 53% were seen once; the top ten hold about a tenth. Notes on the study in general: The great majority, 304 of 307 vaccine-specific clones, proved spike mono-reactive in convalescent patients.

This CDR3 contains 15 residues. CDR1 and CDR2 (germline): SEHNR, FQNEAQ (reference sequence). J was trimmed by 14 bases and V by 4 bases; bases with no gene match: 9. Sequencing was performed on CD4+ T cells from blood, cultured in vitro. This sequence was found in a human donor who had recovered from COVID-19. This chain connects TRBV7-9 to TRBJ1-6; the match to TRBD1 covers 12 bases. CDR3 amino acids: CASSSAGTGGEALHF. For the CDR3, the DNA is TGTGCCAGCAGCTCCGCCGGGACAGGGGGCGAAGCCCTCCACTTT. Combining the CDR3 with reference TRBV7-9 and TRBJ1-6 gives the whole variable domain DTGVSQNPRHKITKRGQNVTFRCDPISEHNRLYWYRQTLGQGPEFLTYFQNEAQLEKSRLLSDRFSAERPKGSFSTLEIQRTEQGDSAMYLCASSSAGTGGEALHFGNGTRLTVT.